This passage covers 21 T cell receptor beta chains from one sample sequenced in a study of T cell clonality in common variable immunodeficiency. Overall study findings and caveats: Reportedly, TCR beta sequences from common variable immunodeficiency showed fewer deletions and N-nucleotide insertions.

Only in-frame clones appear in the TCRdb table, and some are missing; sequencing was by immunoSEQ multiplex PCR. There are more than 20,000 clones in the sample, none observed a single time. Antigens for these TCRs are unknown. Sequences were obtained from peripheral blood mononuclear cells. The receptors derive from a human donor with common variable immunodeficiency.

This clone has a count of ten or more. With the read ending 3 residues before the CDR3 end, the germline J gene is used to fill in that end. The chain has TRBV29-1 and TRBJ2-1, with TRBD1 matching over 10 bases. Trimming took 7 bases from V and 6 from J; bases not matched to a gene: 0. The CDR3 sequence is 11 residues long. The germline V gene has CDR1 SQVTM and CDR2 ANQGSEA. Incomplete CDR3 DNA: TGCAGCGGGGACAGGGGCAATGAG. Protein sequence: CSGDRGNE. The CDR3, in full, reads CSGDRGNEQFF.

This clone was detected many times. With the read ending 3 residues before the CDR3 end, the germline J gene is used to fill in that end. V usage is TRBV13 and J usage is TRBJ1-4, with a possible D match to TRBD1 (5 bases). The CDR3 covers 15 residues. V lost 5 bases and J lost 7, with 17 bases in between. In germline, CDR1 is PRHDT, CDR2 FYEKMQ (reference sequence). CDR3: CASSGQSRGSEKLFF. The covered CDR3 bases are TGTGCCAGCAGCGGCCAGTCGCGGGGGTCTGAAAAA.

This clone was found many times. The read finishes 3 residues shy of the CDR3 end, and the germline J gene is used to complete it. The rearrangement joins TRBV28 to TRBJ1-2, with TRBD1 identical over 8 bases. Trimming at V came to 3 bases and at J to 2 bases, leaving 5 bases not matched to a gene. This CDR3 is built from 15 residues. Germline V gives CDR1 MDHEN, CDR2 SYDVKM. The covered CDR3 bases are TGTGCCAGCAGTTTGGGGACAGGAACCAACTATGGC. This gives the protein CASSLGTGTNYG. In full, the CDR3 is CASSLGTGTNYGYTF.

A few counts support this clone. The CDR3 end falls 3 residues outside the read, so it is completed with the germline J gene. This sequence joins TRBV6-1 and TRBJ2-6; tentative D call: TRBD1 (5 bases). Germline CDR1 MNHNS, CDR2 SASEGT. V lost 3 bases to trimming and J lost 3 bases, with 12 bases between them. The CDR3 runs to 16 residues. The CDR3 region is CASSDSRGGGANVLTF. CDR3 DNA (partial): TGTGCCAGCAGTGATAGTAGGGGCGGTGGGGCCAACGTC.

This clone has ten or more counts. Sequencing ends 3 residues short of the CDR3 end; the germline J gene provides the rest. This rearrangement joins TRBV20-1 to TRBJ2-1, with 9 nucleotides matching TRBD2. Germline CDR1 is DFQATT and CDR2 is SNEGSKA (reference sequence). The CDR3 length is 17 residues. The V gene end was trimmed by 3 bases and the J gene end by 3 bases; junction bases not matched to a gene: 12. The chain's CDR3 is CSASRLATRGGYNEQFF. The sequenced part of the CDR3 DNA is TGCAGTGCTAGTAGGCTGGCGACGCGGGGGGGCTACAATGAG.

This clone has a count of ten or more. The read ends 3 residues shy of where the CDR3 ends; the end is completed using the germline J gene. This chain links TRBV14 with TRBJ2-7, with 8 positions matching TRBD2. The V segment lost 2 bases and the J segment 2 bases; nucleotides outside the gene matches: 8. Germline-derived CDR1 and CDR2 are SGHDN and FVKESK. The CDR3 extends over 16 amino acids. The CDR3 loop is CASSQWSGGPPYEQYF. The covered CDR3 bases are TGTGCCAGCAGCCAATGGTCGGGGGGGCCCCCCTACGAG.

Many counts were recorded for this clone. The sequenced fragment ends 3 residues before the CDR3 boundary, so the rest is inferred from the germline J gene. This chain uses TRBV3-1 (or the pseudogene TRBV3-2) with TRBJ2-5, with no clear D. CDR3 length: 12 residues. Trimming left V 4 bases short and J 5 bases short, with 8 bases between. Germline CDR1 LGHDT, CDR2 YNNKEL (reference sequence). The DNA read from the CDR3 is TGTGCCAGCAGCCTCCCCTCGGAGACC. Its translation is CASSLPSET. The full CDR3 protein is CASSLPSETQYF.

This clone was seen repeatedly, ten times or more. The read ends 3 residues early relative to the CDR3; the germline J gene fills the gap. The chain employs TRBV20-1 and TRBJ1-1; D not certain. The CDR3 has 13 residues. Germline V gene sequence: CDR1 DFQATT, CDR2 SNEGSKA (reference sequence). V lost 3 bases and J 3 bases, leaving 11 bases between the germline ends. This chain's CDR3 is CSARWRAYTEAFF. CDR3 DNA (partial): TGCAGTGCTAGGTGGCGGGCATACACTGAA.

This clone was recorded at least ten times. The CDR3 sequence is CASSDPGGDGELFF. Incomplete CDR3 DNA: TGCGCCAGCAGTGATCCGGGGGGTGACGGGGAG. The chain recombines TRBV10-1 with TRBJ2-2; 7 bases are a match to TRBD2. Read coverage stops 3 residues before the CDR3 terminus; the germline J gene supplies the remainder. The CDR3 sequence is 14 residues long. Germline loops: CDR1 WNHNN, CDR2 SYGVQD (reference sequence). The J segment lost 7 bases and the V segment lost 3 bases, leaving 5 bases of the junction unmatched.

Points on this clone: The CDR3 end is not reached by the read, which stops 3 residues before it; the germline J gene fills it in. The rearrangement joins TRBV5-5 to TRBJ1-6, with 10 bases identical to TRBD1. Germline V gene sequence: CDR1 SGHKS, CDR2 YYEKEE (reference sequence). V shed 4 bases, J shed 8 bases, and the junction held 6 bases outside the gene matches. This CDR3 comprises 15 residues. The CDR3 sequence is CASSPGQGGDSPLHF. The DNA read from the CDR3 is TGTGCCAGCAGCCCAGGACAGGGGGGAGATTCACCC.

At least ten counts were recorded for this clone. The read stops 3 residues short of the end of the CDR3; the missing end is completed from the germline J gene. V usage is TRBV20-1 and J usage is TRBJ1-6; possible D gene TRBD1, 5 bases. The CDR3 runs 15 residues. The germline V and J ends were trimmed by 3 bases and 5 bases, with 14 bases remaining between them. From germline, CDR1 is DFQATT and CDR2 SNEGSKA (reference sequence). CDR3 residues: CSASRQGTNNSPLHF. The sequenced CDR3 bases are TGCAGTGCTAGTCGTCAGGGTACGAATAATTCACCC.

In its sample, this clone was seen many times. The read is 3 residues too short to cover the CDR3 end, so that end is filled in from the germline J gene. The chain recombines TRBV7-9 with TRBJ2-6; D ambiguous. CDR3 length equals 14 residues. Per the germline V gene, CDR1 is SEHNR and CDR2 is FQNEAQ (reference sequence). V was cut by 1 base and J by 3 bases, with 4 bases left in between. CDR3 DNA (partial): TGTGCCAGCAGCTTAGTACTTGGGGCCAACGTC. Translated, it gives CASSLVLGANV. The entire CDR3 is CASSLVLGANVLTF.

This clone was detected a few times. The observed sequence ends 3 residues before the CDR3 terminus, with the missing tail filled in from the germline J gene. Other nucleotide sequences in the sample specify the same CDR3. The genes are TRBV5-1 and TRBJ2-7; a weak D match, TRBD2 (5 bases). V was pared by 4 bases and J by 4 bases, with 12 bases between. The CDR3 has 13 residues. The germline gives CDR1 SGHRS, CDR2 YFSETQ. The sequenced CDR3 bases are TGCGCCAGCAGCCCGGGGAGTGGTTACGAG. Amino acid sequence: CASSPGSGYE. The CDR3, in full, reads CASSPGSGYEQYF.

This clone was seen many times. The sequenced fragment ends 3 residues before the CDR3 boundary, so the rest is inferred from the germline J gene. The genes are TRBV12-3 or TRBV12-4 and TRBJ2-7, with D tentatively TRBD1 (5 bases). The CDR3 covers 14 residues. V shed 1 base and J shed 0 bases, with 7 bases lying between them. The CDR3 reads CASSLGQNSYEQYF. The CDR3 bases that were read are TGTGCCAGCAGTTTAGGACAGAACTCCTACGAG.

This clone was observed many times. The read ends 3 residues before the CDR3 terminus; that terminus is restored from the germline J gene. The chain combines TRBV11-2 with TRBJ1-1, with 9 positions matching TRBD1. The germline V gene has CDR1 SGHAT and CDR2 FQNNGV. V was clipped by 5 bases and J by 4 bases; unmatched bases: 5. This CDR3 contains 14 residues. The part of the CDR3 DNA that was read is TGTGCCAGCAGCCCAGACAGGGGGGGCACTGAA. Protein product: CASSPDRGGTE. The CDR3 reads in full as CASSPDRGGTEAFF. The full variable domain, completed using reference TRBV11-2 and TRBJ1-1, is EAGVAQSPRYKIIEKRQSVAFWCNPISGHATLYWYQQILGQGPKLLIQFQNNGVVDDSQLPKDRFSAERLKGVDSTLKIQPAKLEDSAVYLCASSPDRGGTEAFFGQGTRLTVV.

To note about this clone: The read is 3 residues too short to cover the CDR3 end, so that end is filled in from the germline J gene. Distinct nucleotide sequences in the sample also encode this CDR3. This rearrangement joins TRBV2 to TRBJ1-2; 9 nucleotides line up with TRBD1. The germline gives CDR1 SNHLY, CDR2 FYNNEI. The CDR3 runs to 16 residues. V lost 4 bases to trimming and J lost 5 bases; unmatched junction nucleotides: 11. This chain's CDR3 is CASSAGTGRWRYGYTF. The covered CDR3 bases are TGTGCCAGCAGTGCCGGGACAGGGCGATGGAGGTATGGC.

This clone was detected ten times or more. The CDR3 goes on 3 residues after the read ends, and that part is filled in from the germline J gene. J is TRBJ2-5 and V is TRBV30; 8 bases line up with TRBD2. CDR3 length equals 16 residues. V was pared by 0 bases and J by 4 bases, with 10 bases of the junction left unmatched. CDR1 is GTSNPN and CDR2 is SVGIG in the germline V gene (reference sequence). CDR3 amino acids: CAWSVSRGGLSETQYF. CDR3 bases read: TGTGCCTGGAGTGTATCTCGGGGGGGCCTATCAGAGACC.

This clone was observed at least ten times. The read terminates 3 residues ahead of where the CDR3 ends, so the germline J gene completes it. This chain links TRBV18 with TRBJ2-5; the D gene is possibly TRBD2 (6 bases). The germline gives CDR1 KGHSH, CDR2 LQKENI. Between the trimmed V and J ends, which lost 3 bases and 4 bases, there was a span of 12 bases. The CDR3 spans 14 residues. The CDR3 DNA, read in part, is TGTGCCAGCTCACCCGGAGGGTTTGGAGAGACC. Amino acid sequence: CASSPGGFGET. The full CDR3 protein is CASSPGGFGETQYF. The full variable domain, in which reference TRBV18 and TRBJ2-5 provide the parts outside the CDR3, is NAGVMQNPRHLVRRRGQEARLRCSPMKGHSHVYWYRQLPEEGLKFMVYLQKENIIDESGMPKERFSAEFPKEGPSILRIQQVVRGDSAAYFCASSPGGFGETQYFGPGTRLLVL.

This clone was counted ten times or more. Read data end 3 residues before the CDR3 end; the end is taken from the germline J gene. The chain couples TRBV6-1 to TRBJ2-3, with 8 nucleotides matching TRBD2. CDR3 length equals 16 residues. The V gene end was trimmed by 2 bases and the J gene end by 2 bases; junction bases not matched to a gene: 6. Germline-derived CDR1 and CDR2 are MNHNS and SASEGT. CDR3 DNA, as far as it was read: TGTGCCAGCAGTGAATCAGCGGGGGCCTACACAGATACG. It codes for CASSESAGAYTDT. The entire CDR3 reads CASSESAGAYTDTQYF.

This clone was found a few times. The sequence runs out 3 residues before the end of the CDR3; the remainder is reconstructed from the germline J gene. This sequence joins TRBV30 and TRBJ1-3, with a possible D match to TRBD1 (5 bases). Per the germline V gene, CDR1 is GTSNPN and CDR2 is SVGIG (reference sequence). With 7 bases removed from V and 8 bases from J, the gap between germline ends came to 12 bases. CDR3 size: 11 residues. Partial CDR3 DNA: TGTGCCTTATTGGGGGGTCACACC. This gives the protein CALLGGHT. The full CDR3 protein is CALLGGHTIYF. Based on the CDR3 plus reference TRBV30 and TRBJ1-3, the full variable domain is SQTIHQWPATLVQPVGSPLSLECTVEGTSNPNLYWYRQAAGRGLQLLFYSVGIGQISSEVPQNLSASRPQDRQFILSSKKLLLSDSGFYLCALLGGHTIYFGEGSWLTVV.

This clone was detected many times. The missing CDR3 end, 3 residues past where the read stops, is filled in from the germline J gene. The chain recombines TRBV7-8 with TRBJ2-3, with a weak D call TRBD2 (5 bases). Germline CDR1 reads SGHVS; CDR2 reads FQNEAQ. The CDR3 loop spans 17 amino acids. V lost 0 bases, J lost 5 bases, and 18 bases lay in between. The CDR3 loop is CASSLALSGPIVDTQYF. The DNA read from the CDR3 is TGTGCCAGCAGCTTAGCGCTAAGCGGTCCCATTGTAGATACG.